This T cell receptor (beta chain) was retrieved from a study of T cells after yellow fever vaccination. Researchers made TCR cDNA using 5'RACE template switching, and this step added a universal primer site and UMIs. TCRdb reprocessed the 5' RACE reads via MiXCR and lists one record per CDR3 protein. The sample shows tens of thousands of distinct CDR3 sequences, about 6.6% of them seen only once. Study results and limitations: Reappearance after the booster was seen for most primary-vaccination clones, at around 95% CD4 and about 90% CD8. Shared CD4/CD8 clonotypes were a small share, likely from convergent recombination.

V was pared by 8 bases and J by 1 base, with 9 bases between. Germline V gives CDR1 MNHNS, CDR2 SASEGT. The CDR3 totals 13 residues. The source of this sequence is a man aged 18 to 29 who received the YFV17D yellow fever vaccine. This sequence joins TRBV6-1 and TRBJ1-3, with D uncertain. This specimen consisted of CD8+ T cells not binding an NS4B(214-222) dextramer, sorted from PBMCs, obtained about 49 days after the first yellow fever vaccination. CDR3 coding DNA: TGTGCCAGCGTGGGAGCGTCTGGAAACACCATATATTTT. As protein: CASVGASGNTIYF.